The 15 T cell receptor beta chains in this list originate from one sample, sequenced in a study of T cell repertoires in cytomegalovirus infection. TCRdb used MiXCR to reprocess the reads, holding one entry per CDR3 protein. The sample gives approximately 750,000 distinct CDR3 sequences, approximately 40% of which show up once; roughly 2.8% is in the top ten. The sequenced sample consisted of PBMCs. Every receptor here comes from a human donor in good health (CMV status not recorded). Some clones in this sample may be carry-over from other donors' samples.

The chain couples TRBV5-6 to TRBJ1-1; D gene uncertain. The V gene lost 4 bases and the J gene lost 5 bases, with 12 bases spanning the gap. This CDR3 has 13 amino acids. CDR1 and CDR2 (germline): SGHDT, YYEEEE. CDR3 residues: CASSLMMETEAFF. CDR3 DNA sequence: TGTGCCAGCAGCCTTATGATGGAAACTGAAGCTTTCTTT.

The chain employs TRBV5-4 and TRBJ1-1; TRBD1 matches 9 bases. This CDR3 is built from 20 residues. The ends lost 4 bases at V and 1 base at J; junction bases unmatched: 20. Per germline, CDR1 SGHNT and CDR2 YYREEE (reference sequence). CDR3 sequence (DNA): TGTGCCAGCAGCCACCTCTTGGGGACAGGGAAGATTGCGGAGAACACTGAAGCTTTCTTT. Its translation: CASSHLLGTGKIAENTEAFF.

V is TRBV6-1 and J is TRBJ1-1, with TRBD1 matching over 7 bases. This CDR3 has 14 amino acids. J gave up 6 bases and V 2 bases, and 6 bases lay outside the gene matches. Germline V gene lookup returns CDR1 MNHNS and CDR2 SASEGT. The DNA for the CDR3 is TGTGCCAGCAGTGAACCTAGGAGGGGGCCTGAAGCTTTCTTT. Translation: CASSEPRRGPEAFF.

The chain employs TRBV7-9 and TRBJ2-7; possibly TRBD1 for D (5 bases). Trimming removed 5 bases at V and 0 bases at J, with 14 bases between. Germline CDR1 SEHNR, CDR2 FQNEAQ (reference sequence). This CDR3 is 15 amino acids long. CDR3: CASSPTAGFSYEQYF. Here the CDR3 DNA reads TGTGCCAGCAGCCCGACAGCAGGGTTCTCCTACGAGCAGTACTTC. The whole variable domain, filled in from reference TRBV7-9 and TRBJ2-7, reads DTGVSQNPRHKITKRGQNVTFRCDPISEHNRLYWYRQTLGQGPEFLTYFQNEAQLEKSRLLSDRFSAERPKGSFSTLEIQRTEQGDSAMYLCASSPTAGFSYEQYFGPGTRLTVT.

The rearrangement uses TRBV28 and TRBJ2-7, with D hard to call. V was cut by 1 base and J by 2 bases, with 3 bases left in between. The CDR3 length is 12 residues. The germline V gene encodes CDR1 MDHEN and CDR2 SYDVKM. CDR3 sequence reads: CASSLFPYEQYF. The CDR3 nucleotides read TGTGCCAGCAGTTTATTCCCCTACGAGCAGTACTTC.

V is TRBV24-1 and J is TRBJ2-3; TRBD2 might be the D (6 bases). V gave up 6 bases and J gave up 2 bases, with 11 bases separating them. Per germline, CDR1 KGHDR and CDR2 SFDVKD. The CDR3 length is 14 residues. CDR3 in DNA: TGTGCCACCAGTTTGGGCGGGATCACAGATACGCAGTATTTT. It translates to CATSLGGITDTQYF.

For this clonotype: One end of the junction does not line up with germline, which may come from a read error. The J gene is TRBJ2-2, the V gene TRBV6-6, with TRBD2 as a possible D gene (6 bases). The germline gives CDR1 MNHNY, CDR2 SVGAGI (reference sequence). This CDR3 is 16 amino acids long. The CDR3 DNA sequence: TGTGCCAGCAGTTACTGGCGACTAGGTGACACCTGGGAGCTGTTTTTT. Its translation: CASSYWRLGDTWELFF.

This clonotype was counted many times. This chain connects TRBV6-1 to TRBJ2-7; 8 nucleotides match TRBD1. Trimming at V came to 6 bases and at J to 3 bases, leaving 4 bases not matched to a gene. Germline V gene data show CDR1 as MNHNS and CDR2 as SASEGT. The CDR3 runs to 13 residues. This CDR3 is CASRLGQDYEQYF. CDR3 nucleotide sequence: TGTGCCAGCAGGCTGGGACAGGACTACGAGCAGTACTTC.

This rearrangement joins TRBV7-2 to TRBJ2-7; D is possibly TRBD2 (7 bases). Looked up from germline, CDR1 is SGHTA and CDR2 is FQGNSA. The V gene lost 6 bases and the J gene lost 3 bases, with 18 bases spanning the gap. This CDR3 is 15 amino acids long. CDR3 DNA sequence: TGTGCCAGCAGGTTAATCTCGCGGGGGCTCTACGAGCAGTACTTC. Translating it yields CASRLISRGLYEQYF.

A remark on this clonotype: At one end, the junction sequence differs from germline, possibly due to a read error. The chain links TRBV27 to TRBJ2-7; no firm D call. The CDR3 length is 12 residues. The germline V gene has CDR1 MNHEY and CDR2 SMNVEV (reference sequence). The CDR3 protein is CASRLVPGEQYF. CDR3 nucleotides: TGTGCCAGCCGTTTAGTCCCAGGCGAGCAGTACTTC.

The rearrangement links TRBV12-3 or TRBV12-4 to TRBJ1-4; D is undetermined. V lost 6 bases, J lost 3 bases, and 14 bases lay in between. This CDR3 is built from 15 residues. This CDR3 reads CASSEGLKANEKLFF. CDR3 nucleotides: TGTGCCAGCAGCGAAGGGTTGAAGGCTAATGAAAAACTGTTTTTT.

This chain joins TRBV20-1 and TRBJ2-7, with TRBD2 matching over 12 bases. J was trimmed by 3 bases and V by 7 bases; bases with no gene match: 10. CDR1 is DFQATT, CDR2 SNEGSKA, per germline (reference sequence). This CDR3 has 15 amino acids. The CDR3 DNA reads TGCAGTGTTAGTGGGACTAGCGGGCTGCGCTACGAGCAGTACTTC. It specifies CSVSGTSGLRYEQYF.

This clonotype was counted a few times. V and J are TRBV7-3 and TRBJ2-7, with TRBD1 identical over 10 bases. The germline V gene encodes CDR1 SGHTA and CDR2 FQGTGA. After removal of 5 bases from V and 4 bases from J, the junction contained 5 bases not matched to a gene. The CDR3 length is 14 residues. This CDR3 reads CASSQGQGRYEQYF. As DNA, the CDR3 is TGTGCCAGCAGCCAGGGACAGGGGCGTTACGAGCAGTACTTC.

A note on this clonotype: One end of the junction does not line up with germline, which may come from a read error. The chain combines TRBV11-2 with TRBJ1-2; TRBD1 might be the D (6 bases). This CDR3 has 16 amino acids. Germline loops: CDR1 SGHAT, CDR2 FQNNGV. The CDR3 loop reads CASSPSRPDRFYGYSF. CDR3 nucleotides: TGTGCCAGCAGCCCCAGCAGACCGGACAGATTCTATGGCTACTCCTTC.

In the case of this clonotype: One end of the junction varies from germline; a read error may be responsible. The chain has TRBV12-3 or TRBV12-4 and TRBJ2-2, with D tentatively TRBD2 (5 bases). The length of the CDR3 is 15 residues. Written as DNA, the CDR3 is TGTGCCAGCAGTAAAGGACTCGGGCGGACCGGGGAGCGGTTTTTT. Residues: CASSKGLGRTGERFF.